Listed below are T cell receptor beta chains from one sample, sequenced in a study of blood T cell repertoires in COVID-19. Sequenced by immunoSEQ multiplex PCR; TCRdb stores in-frame clones only, minus some. This sample yields 300,000 to 350,000 clones, of which about 87% are seen a single time; 8% to 9.5% belongs to the top ten. The sample comprised PBMCs or T cells enriched from blood (not recorded which). These receptors were collected from a woman between 18 and 29 years old who had recovered from COVID-19. The CDR3 runs from the conserved cysteine through the conserved F or W. The D gene is left open where the match is weak. Expanded clones get a size class; other rows say once, few or many, or leave the size out.

TRBJ2-7 - TRBD2 TRBV5-4 CASSHGGSYEQYF TGTGCCAGCAGCCACGGGGGGTCCTACGAGCAGTACTTC
TRBJ1-1 - - TRBV7-9 CASSQNTEAFF TGTGCCAGCAGCCAAAACACTGAAGCTTTCTTT
TRBJ2-3 - - TRBV5-5 CASSRGLTNTDTQYF TGTGCCAGCAGCAGAGGACTAACTAACACAGATACGCAGTATTTT
TRBJ1-6 - - TRBV10-3 CAISVRDIKRDSPLHF TGTGCCATCAGTGTCCGGGACATCAAAAGGGATTCACCCCTCCACTTT
TRBJ1-2 - TRBD1 TRBV19 CASSIGTEAYGYTF TGTGCCAGTAGTATTGGGACAGAAGCCTATGGCTACACCTTC
TRBJ1-2 once TRBD1 TRBV4-3 CASSQDRFNSGYTF TGCGCCAGCAGCCAGGACAGGTTCAACTCCGGCTACACCTTC
TRBJ1-5 few - TRBV15 CATSTGYNQPQHF TGTGCCACCAGCACAGGTTACAATCAGCCCCAGCATTTT
TRBJ2-3 - - TRBV7-3 CASRPSFAADTQYF TGTGCCAGCAGGCCCAGTTTTGCCGCAGATACGCAGTATTTT
TRBJ2-5 - TRBD2 TRBV19 CASSAIRSGGDQETQYF TGTGCCAGTAGTGCCATACGTAGCGGGGGGGACCAAGAGACCCAGTACTTC
TRBJ1-5 - - TRBV10-3 CAIRGQGDQPQHF TGTGCCATCAGGGGGCAGGGCGATCAGCCCCAGCATTTT
TRBJ1-5 - TRBD1 TRBV19 CASSPGQGKVSQPQHF TGTGCCAGTAGTCCCGGACAGGGAAAGGTCAGTCAGCCCCAGCATTTT
TRBJ2-7 - - TRBV6-5 CASTADGTYEQYF TGTGCCAGCACCGCGGACGGGACCTACGAGCAGTACTTC
TRBJ1-2 - - TRBV5-1 CASSLGVGGGYYGYTF TGCGCCAGCAGCCTGGGAGTTGGCGGGGGATACTATGGCTACACCTTC
TRBJ1-1 - - TRBV4-2 CASSQAPAGNSEAFF TGTGCCAGCAGCCAAGCTCCAGCGGGAAATTCCGAAGCTTTCTTT
TRBJ2-1 - TRBD2 TRBV28 CASSLVGTSGDEQFF TGTGCCAGCAGTTTAGTTGGGACTAGCGGTGATGAGCAGTTCTTC
TRBJ2-3 - - TRBV5-1 CASSPGPGKDTQYF TGCGCCAGCAGCCCCGGTCCGGGGAAAGATACGCAGTATTTT
TRBJ2-7 - TRBD2 TRBV7-2 CASSFDSGGRSEQYF TGTGCCAGCAGCTTTGATAGCGGGGGTCGGTCCGAGCAGTACTTC
TRBJ2-2 - - TRBV6-1 CASSEQGAGNTGELFF TGTGCCAGCAGTGAACAAGGAGCGGGGAACACCGGGGAGCTGTTTTTT
TRBJ1-1 - - TRBV20-1 CSASRDTNTEAFF TGCAGTGCTAGTCGGGACACAAACACTGAAGCTTTCTTT
TRBJ2-2 - - TRBV11-3 CASSLSTELELFF TGTGCCAGCAGCTTATCGACGGAGCTGGAGCTGTTTTTT
TRBJ1-3 - - TRBV5-1 CASSLATGQTSGNTIYF TGCGCCAGCAGCTTGGCCACAGGACAAACCTCTGGAAACACCATATATTTT
TRBJ1-1 - - TRBV10-3 CAISIGQIGTEAFF TGTGCCATCAGCATCGGACAGATAGGCACTGAAGCTTTCTTT
TRBJ2-2 - - TRBV14 CASSQGWGVLSGELFF TGTGCCAGCAGCCAAGGATGGGGAGTTTTATCCGGGGAGCTGTTTTTT
TRBJ2-5 - - TRBV28 CASRPGGGDQETQYF TGTGCCAGCAGGCCTGGAGGAGGGGACCAAGAGACCCAGTACTTC
TRBJ1-1 - - TRBV27 CASSTRSGQGAFF TGTGCCAGCAGTACCCGCAGCGGGCAGGGAGCTTTCTTT
TRBJ1-6 - TRBD1 TRBV6-5 CASRRDRANSPLHF TGTGCCAGCAGGAGGGACAGGGCGAATTCACCCCTCCACTTT
TRBJ2-1 - TRBD1 TRBV4-2 CASSPTTGKTYNEQFF TGTGCCAGCAGCCCCACGACAGGGAAAACCTACAATGAGCAGTTCTTC
TRBJ1-2 - TRBD1 TRBV6-5 CASTRGQGYGYTF TGTGCCAGCACCAGAGGACAGGGCTATGGCTACACCTTC
TRBJ1-4 once - TRBV13 CASSLGTAGLRGKLFF TGTGCCAGCAGCTTAGGGACAGCTGGACTCAGGGGAAAACTGTTTTTT
TRBJ2-1 - TRBD2 TRBV7-2 CASSLASGGANNEQFF TGTGCCAGCAGCTTAGCGTCGGGAGGAGCTAACAATGAGCAGTTCTTC
TRBJ2-7 - - TRBV30 CAWRGGRPDYYEQYF TGTGCCTGGAGGGGGGGGCGGCCCGACTACTACGAGCAGTACTTC
TRBJ1-2 - - TRBV28 CASSLAAGAGYGYTF TGTGCCAGCAGTCTCGCCGCGGGGGCCGGCTATGGCTACACCTTC
TRBJ2-7 - TRBD1 TRBV27 CASSSGTGGYEQYF TGTGCCAGCAGTTCCGGGACAGGGGGTTACGAGCAGTACTTC
TRBJ1-5 - - TRBV3-1/TRBV3-2 CASSRGRQPNQPQHF TGTGCCAGCAGCCGAGGCCGGCAGCCGAATCAGCCCCAGCATTTT
TRBJ2-7 few TRBD1 TRBV4-2 CASSQVGTGTYEQYF TGTGCCAGCAGCCAAGTGGGGACAGGGACCTACGAGCAGTACTTC
TRBJ1-4 - - TRBV7-6 CASSFLQGLGEKLFF TGTGCCAGCAGCTTTTTACAGGGTCTGGGGGAAAAACTGTTTTTT
TRBJ2-1 - TRBD2 TRBV6-2/TRBV6-3 CASSPAELAGGPGEQFF TGTGCCAGCAGTCCCGCCGAACTAGCGGGAGGGCCGGGTGAGCAGTTCTTC
TRBJ1-1 - - TRBV7-9 CASSLLGRANTEAFF TGTGCCAGCAGCTTATTGGGCAGAGCGAACACTGAAGCTTTCTTT
TRBJ2-3 - - TRBV4-2 CASSQDQRGTDTQYF TGTGCCAGCAGCCAAGATCAACGGGGCACAGATACGCAGTATTTT
TRBJ2-3 - - TRBV19 CASSIDFLQYF TGTGCCAGTAGTATCGACTTCCTACAGTATTTT
TRBJ1-1 - TRBD1 TRBV2 CASSGLGQGARTEAFF TGTGCCAGCAGTGGTTTGGGACAGGGGGCCCGCACTGAAGCTTTCTTT
TRBJ1-1 - - TRBV7-2 CASSPAPSTEAFF TGTGCCAGCAGCCCCGCCCCTAGCACTGAAGCTTTCTTT
TRBJ1-6 once - TRBV18 CASSPQGTYNSPLHF TGTGCCAGCTCACCACAGGGGACCTATAATTCACCCCTCCACTTT